This T cell receptor beta chain was identified during a study of cytomegalovirus exposure and HLA in healthy donors. The study, taken as a whole, reports: Some 150 TCR beta chains were listed as cytomegalovirus-associated.

In regard to this clone: Its antigen remains unidentified.

Assay: immunoSEQ multiplex PCR; the TCRdb copy retains only in-frame clones and omits some. This sample has over 100,000 clones, with around nine tenths found just once. This TCR came from a woman aged 18 to 35 in good health and CMV-seropositive. Sample: PBMCs.

This chain's CDR3 is CASSESTTSKLRQYF. In DNA form, the CDR3 reads TGCGCCAGCAGTGAGTCCACTACTAGTAAGCTTAGGCAGTACTTC. The chain uses TRBV10-1 and TRBJ2-7; tentatively, D is TRBD2 (5 bases). V lost 0 bases, J lost 9 bases, and 18 bases lay in between. This CDR3 has 15 residues. Germline values: CDR1 WNHNN, CDR2 SYGVQD (reference sequence).